Listed here is a single T cell receptor beta chain. These data are taken from a study of cytomegalovirus exposure and HLA in healthy donors. The CDR3 consists of 16 residues. Germline CDR1 GTSNPN, CDR2 SVGIG (reference sequence). Trimming shortened V by 0 bases and J by 7 bases, and 16 bases separated the two germline ends. The PCR had 60 Vbeta and 13 Jbeta primers. Here immunoSEQ multiplex PCR was the method, and the copy in TCRdb shows in-frame clones only, minus some. The top ten clones hold around 4% of a sample with around 150,000 clones, around 79% of them seen once. The sample taken for sequencing was PBMCs. This receptor was taken from a man aged 35 to 55 in good health and CMV-seronegative. The chain combines TRBV30 with TRBJ1-6; TRBD1 is a possible D gene (6 bases). The CDR3: CAWSVSQGISNSPLHF. The CDR3 coding sequence is TGTGCCTGGAGTGTATCACAGGGAATTAGCAATTCACCCCTCCACTTT. Complete variable domain (other parts from reference TRBV30 and TRBJ1-6): SQTIHQWPATLVQPVGSPLSLECTVEGTSNPNLYWYRQAAGRGLQLLFYSVGIGQISSEVPQNLSASRPQDRQFILSSKKLLLSDSGFYLCAWSVSQGISNSPLHFGNGTRLTVT.